The 14 T cell receptor beta chains below come from one sample, sequenced in a study of cytomegalovirus exposure and HLA in healthy donors. Sequencing was performed with immunoSEQ multiplex PCR; in TCRdb, only in-frame clones are kept and a portion is missing. The table has just over 80,000 clones, about 96% seen once. The sequenced material came from PBMCs. These receptors all stem from a woman aged 18 to 35 in good health and CMV-seronegative.

The chain couples TRBV14 to TRBJ2-1; 10 nucleotides agree with TRBD2. This CDR3 is 17 amino acids long. V lost 1 base, J lost 7 bases, and 10 bases stayed unmatched. Germline CDR1 is SGHDN and CDR2 is FVKESK. The chain's CDR3 is CASSQAGFRAGGNEQFF. In DNA form, the CDR3 reads TGTGCCAGCAGCCAAGCAGGGTTCCGAGCGGGAGGGAATGAGCAGTTCTTC.

The rearrangement uses TRBV30 and TRBJ1-4; possibly TRBD1 for D (5 bases). This CDR3 contains 14 residues. In germline, CDR1 is GTSNPN, CDR2 SVGIG (reference sequence). V was clipped by 3 bases and J by 8 bases, with 16 bases between them. The CDR3 DNA reads as TGTGCCTGGAGGGCGGGGGGGGTAGACGAAAAACTGTTTTTT. This translates into CAWRAGGVDEKLFF. Based on the CDR3 plus reference TRBV30 and TRBJ1-4, the full variable domain is SQTIHQWPATLVQPVGSPLSLECTVEGTSNPNLYWYRQAAGRGLQLLFYSVGIGQISSEVPQNLSASRPQDRQFILSSKKLLLSDSGFYLCAWRAGGVDEKLFFGSGTQLSVL.

The J gene is TRBJ2-7, the V gene TRBV9; the D is unclear. This CDR3 comprises 13 residues. Trimming shortened V by 0 bases and J by 3 bases, and 7 bases separated the two germline ends. Germline V gene lookup returns CDR1 SGDLS and CDR2 YYNGEE. The CDR3 region is CASSVGLHYEQYF. The CDR3 nucleotides read TGTGCCAGCAGCGTAGGACTCCACTACGAGCAGTACTTC. Drawing the rest from reference TRBV9 and TRBJ2-7, the complete variable domain is DSGVTQTPKHLITATGQRVTLRCSPRSGDLSVYWYQQSLDQGLQFLIQYYNGEERAKGNILERFSAQQFPDLHSELNLSSLELGDSALYFCASSVGLHYEQYFGPGTRLTVT.

The DNA for the CDR3 is TGTGCCAGCAGTGAAGAGCAGGGGGTGGGCACTGAAGCTTTCTTT. The encoded protein is CASSEEQGVGTEAFF. The chain employs TRBV2 and TRBJ1-1, with TRBD1 identical over 7 bases. This CDR3 has 15 amino acids. With V trimmed by 1 base and J by 4 bases, 6 bases remained unmatched. Germline values: CDR1 SNHLY, CDR2 FYNNEI.

This sequence joins TRBV5-1 and TRBJ2-6, with a weak D call TRBD1 (6 bases). The CDR3 covers 18 residues. Between the trimmed V and J ends, which lost 1 base and 0 bases, there was a span of 14 bases. Germline loops: CDR1 SGHRS, CDR2 YFSETQ. The CDR3 reads CASSLTGHMSSGANVLTF. The CDR3 nucleotides read TGCGCCAGCAGCTTGACGGGACATATGAGCTCTGGGGCCAACGTCCTGACTTTC.

The V gene is TRBV19, the J gene TRBJ2-2; no reliable D call. The CDR3 runs 15 residues. CDR1 is LNHDA and CDR2 is SQIVND in the germline V gene (reference sequence). The V end lost 1 base, the J end lost 6 bases, and 12 bases lay between the germline ends. The CDR3 loop is CASSIVLDLSGELFF. Written as DNA, the CDR3 is TGTGCCAGTAGTATAGTTCTAGATCTATCCGGGGAGCTGTTTTTT.

The V and J genes are TRBV14 and TRBJ2-6, with TRBD1 matching over 7 bases. This CDR3 comprises 18 residues. V lost 1 base and J lost 1; bases outside the gene matches: 7. CDR1 is SGHDN, CDR2 FVKESK, per germline. This CDR3 reads CASSQVRDSRSGANVLTF. CDR3 coding DNA: TGTGCCAGCAGCCAAGTTCGGGACAGTAGGTCTGGGGCCAACGTCCTGACTTTC. The whole variable domain, remainder taken from reference TRBV14 and TRBJ2-6, is EAGVTQFPSHSVIEKGQTVTLRCDPISGHDNLYWYRRVMGKEIKFLLHFVKESKQDESGMPNNRFLAERTGGTYSTLKVQPAELEDSGVYFCASSQVRDSRSGANVLTFGAGSRLTVL.

The CDR3, as DNA: TGTGCCAGCTCACCCACAGGGGATGGGAATCAGCCCCAGCATTTT. Protein: CASSPTGDGNQPQHF. J is TRBJ1-5 and V is TRBV18; 7 nucleotides match TRBD1. Trimming removed 3 bases from V and 4 bases from J; junction bases left unmatched: 6. CDR3 size: 15 residues. Germline-derived CDR1 and CDR2 are KGHSH and LQKENI.

The chain joins TRBV19 to TRBJ2-1, with 9 bases that match TRBD2. The CDR3 contains 18 residues. Germline V gives CDR1 LNHDA, CDR2 SQIVND (reference sequence). With V trimmed by 5 bases and J by 7 bases, 18 bases remained unmatched. DNA for the CDR3: TGTGCCAGTAGTTACGCCGGGCTAGCGGGAATAGGTAGGAATGAGCAGTTCTTC. Amino acids: CASSYAGLAGIGRNEQFF.

J is TRBJ1-2 and V is TRBV7-9, with 7 bases fitting TRBD1. The ends lost 2 bases at V and 2 bases at J; junction bases unmatched: 2. The germline V gene encodes CDR1 SEHNR and CDR2 FQNEAQ (reference sequence). The CDR3 sequence is 14 residues long. For the CDR3, the DNA is TGTGCCAGCAGCTTACCACAGGGGAACTATGGCTACACCTTC. Translation: CASSLPQGNYGYTF.

The table lists this clone with a count of one. CDR3 region: CASSSTGQITGELFF. The DNA for the CDR3 is TGTGCCAGCAGCTCAACAGGGCAAATCACCGGGGAGCTGTTTTTT. V usage is TRBV7-6 and J usage is TRBJ2-2; maybe TRBD1 (6 bases). The V end was cut by 4 bases, the J end by 4 bases, with 13 bases between. Germline V lookup: CDR1 SGHVS, CDR2 FNYEAQ. This CDR3 contains 15 residues.

The chain joins TRBV28 to TRBJ2-1; 10 nucleotides agree with TRBD2. Germline V gene lookup returns CDR1 MDHEN and CDR2 SYDVKM. CDR3 size: 16 residues. The trim removed 6 bases at V and 4 bases at J, leaving 9 bases unmatched. The CDR3 is CASSPLLAGLYNEQFF. The CDR3 DNA is TGTGCCAGCAGCCCTCTACTAGCGGGGTTATACAATGAGCAGTTCTTC.

The chain couples TRBV15 to TRBJ2-1; D might be TRBD2 (5 bases). Looked up from germline, CDR1 is LNHNV and CDR2 is YYDKDF (reference sequence). The ends were cut back, 9 bases at V and 0 bases at J, with 21 bases in the middle. The CDR3 sequence is 17 residues long. The CDR3 nucleotides are TGTGCCACGAAACTTGGACTGGAGATAAGCTCCTACAATGAGCAGTTCTTC. Protein: CATKLGLEISSYNEQFF.

The chain uses TRBV9 and TRBJ1-1, with D possibly being TRBD1 (6 bases). V gave up 2 bases and J gave up 4 bases, with 9 bases separating them. This CDR3 spans 13 amino acids. Germline V gene data show CDR1 as SGDLS and CDR2 as YYNGEE. The CDR3 loop reads CASSVGQSTEAFF. CDR3 in DNA: TGTGCCAGCAGCGTCGGACAGAGCACTGAAGCTTTCTTT.